What follows is one T cell receptor beta chain and its context. Its antigen is not known. The data are from a study of cytomegalovirus exposure and HLA in healthy donors. Findings and limits, study-wide: The study recorded 150 to 200 TCR beta chains that were cytomegalovirus-associated.

The PCR contained 60 Vbeta and 13 Jbeta primers. Only in-frame clones appear in the TCRdb table, and some are missing; sequencing was by immunoSEQ multiplex PCR. The sample has around 200,000 clones, around 76% seen once. Each donor was healthy, and each was a bone marrow donor. Germline lookup yields CDR1 MNHEY and CDR2 SMNVEV (reference sequence). This CDR3 region has 12 residues. V was cut by 2 bases and J by 9 bases, with 8 bases left in between. This sequence originates from a man aged 35 to 55 in good health and CMV-seropositive. The chain is built from TRBV27 and TRBJ2-1, with D possibly being TRBD1 (5 bases). Sequencing input: PBMCs. This CDR3 is CASSLKGLEQFF. CDR3 in DNA: TGTGCCAGCAGTTTAAAGGGGCTTGAGCAGTTCTTC.